The 8 T cell receptor beta chains below were found in one sample sequenced in a study of PD-L1 blockade in urothelial cancer (dated by TCRdb to between 2016 and 2019). Preparation of the library involved the immunoSEQ multiplex PCR assay. TCRdb stores this immuneACCESS table with in-frame sequences only. Part of the clones is absent; in the studies checked, under half of the shortfall reflects unresolved V genes, and no reason is known for the rest. The sample yields roughly 40,000 clones; roughly nine tenths were counted once. The top ten constitute around 7% of the sample. The sample's time point label, decoded: peripheral blood 6 weeks after treatment start. The sample in question was PBMCs, obtained around atezolizumab (anti-PD-L1) treatment. The receptor set was obtained from a man aged 70-80 years with urothelial cancer.

V and J are TRBV6-5 and TRBJ1-2; no definite D call. Germline V gives CDR1 MNHEY, CDR2 SVGAGI. V lost 6 bases and J 4 bases, leaving 6 bases between the germline ends. The CDR3 runs 11 residues. The DNA of the CDR3 is TGTGCCAGCAGCTCCCGCTATGGCTACACCTTC. It codes for CASSSRYGYTF.

Turning to this clone: This same CDR3 is encoded by further DNA sequences in the sample. This chain joins TRBV5-4 and TRBJ1-2; TRBD1 might be the D (6 bases). Trimming left V 1 base short and J 5 bases short, with 12 bases between. The CDR3 extends over 14 amino acids. The germline V gene encodes CDR1 SGHNT and CDR2 YYREEE (reference sequence). The CDR3 nucleotides are TGTGCCAGCAGCTTGCGGGGGGCCTGGTATGGCTACACCTTC. This gives the protein CASSLRGAWYGYTF.

The rearrangement joins TRBV2 to TRBJ1-1, with 11 nucleotides matching TRBD1. The J segment lost 1 base and the V segment lost 2 bases, leaving 9 bases of the junction unmatched. CDR3 length: 18 residues. Germline V CDR1 and CDR2: SNHLY, FYNNEI. In DNA, the CDR3 is TGTGCCAGCAGTGAAATAGGGACAGGGGGGCAAAGGAACACTGAAGCTTTCTTT. Translation: CASSEIGTGGQRNTEAFF.

The genes are TRBV9 and TRBJ2-5; maybe TRBD2 (6 bases). The CDR3 loop spans 13 amino acids. V was cut by 0 bases and J by 5 bases, with 8 bases left in between. Germline-derived CDR1 and CDR2 are SGDLS and YYNGEE. CDR3 in DNA: TGTGCCAGCAGCGTAGAGGAGGGGGAGACCCAGTACTTC. Residues: CASSVEEGETQYF.

The gene calls are TRBV5-1 and TRBJ2-5; possible D gene TRBD2, 6 bases. CDR1 is SGHRS and CDR2 is YFSETQ in the germline V gene. V was trimmed by 2 bases and J by 4 bases, leaving 9 bases between them. The CDR3 consists of 13 residues. The CDR3 loop reads CASSLTGRETQYF. CDR3 in DNA: TGCGCCAGCAGCTTAACCGGGAGAGAGACCCAGTACTTC.

V is TRBV5-5 and J is TRBJ2-6; TRBD2 matches at 8 bases. V shed 2 bases and J 0 bases; nucleotides not matched to a gene: 10. The CDR3 sequence is 19 residues long. The germline CDR1 and CDR2 sequences are SGHKS and YYEKEE (reference sequence). CDR3 bases: TGTGCCAGCAGCTTAATGGCGGGAGGCCCGAGCTCTGGGGCCAACGTCCTGACTTTC. It codes for CASSLMAGGPSSGANVLTF.

The chain carries TRBV21-1 and TRBJ1-3; the DNA was not compared with TRBD1, the D call given in the table. TRBV21-1 is classified as a pseudogene. The CDR3 loop spans 18 amino acids. CDR3 protein: CASSQRGVRGPPGNTIYF. The CDR3 DNA is TGTGCCAGCAGCCAAAGGGGTGTCAGGGGGCCGCCTGGAAACACCATATATTTT.

The chain links TRBV7-9 to TRBJ1-2; 7 bases fit TRBD1. With V trimmed by 1 base and J by 2 bases, 13 bases remained unmatched. There are 18 residues in the CDR3. Germline CDR1 is SEHNR and CDR2 is FQNEAQ (reference sequence). CDR3 in amino acids: CASSLGRPGTAVNYGYTF. CDR3 nucleotide sequence: TGTGCCAGCAGCTTAGGGCGGCCCGGGACAGCCGTCAACTATGGCTACACCTTC. The full variable domain, its missing parts supplied by reference TRBV7-9 and TRBJ1-2, is DTGVSQNPRHKITKRGQNVTFRCDPISEHNRLYWYRQTLGQGPEFLTYFQNEAQLEKSRLLSDRFSAERPKGSFSTLEIQRTEQGDSAMYLCASSLGRPGTAVNYGYTFGSGTRLTVV.